The 19 T cell receptor beta chains reported below all come from one sample, sequenced in a study of cytomegalovirus exposure and HLA in healthy donors. In the PCR, 60 Vbeta and 13 Jbeta primers were used. Assay used: immunoSEQ multiplex PCR; TCRdb lists only in-frame clones, some missing. Of 100,000 or so clones listed, around 75% were seen once; the top ten hold 2.1%. The sequenced sample consisted of PBMCs. The receptors originated from a young man in good health and CMV-seronegative.

The V gene is TRBV7-2, the J gene TRBJ2-3, with TRBD2 matching over 11 bases. Germline loops: CDR1 SGHTA, CDR2 FQGNSA. The CDR3 runs 18 residues. The J segment lost 4 bases and the V segment lost 9 bases, leaving 18 bases of the junction unmatched. This CDR3 reads CASGSISISGRAADTQYF. Written as DNA, the CDR3 is TGTGCCAGTGGGAGTATAAGTATTAGCGGGAGGGCCGCAGATACGCAGTATTTT.

The chain combines TRBV6-5 with TRBJ2-3; a weak D match, TRBD1 (5 bases). The CDR3 totals 14 residues. Germline V gene data show CDR1 as MNHEY and CDR2 as SVGAGI. Trimming removed 0 bases from V and 3 bases from J, with 7 bases in between. In nucleotides, the CDR3 is TGTGCCAGCAGTTACTCAGGGGTAACAGATACGCAGTATTTT. As protein: CASSYSGVTDTQYF.

The chain recombines TRBV19 with TRBJ1-1; the D gene is possibly TRBD1 (5 bases). This CDR3 is built from 13 residues. V was clipped by 8 bases and J by 1 base, with 11 bases between them. The germline CDR1 and CDR2 sequences are LNHDA and SQIVND (reference sequence). CDR3 DNA: TGTGCCAGTGTAAACCAGGGGAACACTGAAGCTTTCTTT. Its protein is CASVNQGNTEAFF.

This CDR3 reads CASSELAPNTGELFF. For the CDR3, the DNA is TGTGCCAGCAGCGAACTAGCGCCCAACACCGGGGAGCTGTTTTTT. This sequence joins TRBV7-9 and TRBJ2-2; 7 bases fit TRBD2. The V and J ends lost 5 bases and 2 bases, in that order; junction bases with no gene match: 5. Germline V CDR1 and CDR2: SEHNR, FQNEAQ (reference sequence). The CDR3 totals 15 residues.

The chain joins TRBV7-7 to TRBJ2-5, with a tentative D call TRBD2 (5 bases). The CDR3 has 13 amino acids. Germline V gives CDR1 SSHAT, CDR2 FNYEAQ (reference sequence). V dropped 3 bases and J dropped 4 bases, with 9 bases sitting between them. CDR3 DNA: TGTGCCAGCAGCTTGGACTTGAGAGAGACCCAGTACTTC. Protein sequence: CASSLDLRETQYF.

A remark on this clone: A read error may account for a junction end that differs from germline. This sample also contains other DNA sequences that code for the same CDR3. CDR3 sequence: CASSQDPGDNSPLHF. CDR3 coding DNA: TGCGCCAGCAGCCAAGATCCAGGGGATAATTCCCCCCTCCACTTT. The chain has TRBV4-3 and TRBJ1-6; a weak D match, TRBD1 (6 bases). This CDR3 spans 15 amino acids. Germline V gene sequence: CDR1 LGHNA, CDR2 YSLEER.

The chain is built from TRBV7-2 and TRBJ2-7, with a weak D call TRBD1 (6 bases). CDR1 SGHTA and CDR2 FQGNSA come from the germline V gene. V was cut by 1 base and J by 4 bases, with 8 bases left in between. There are 13 residues in the CDR3. The CDR3 reads CASSLVGQYEQYF. The CDR3 nucleotides are TGTGCCAGCAGCTTAGTTGGACAGTACGAGCAGTACTTC.

The chain uses TRBV14 and TRBJ1-2; no clear D. This CDR3 is 14 amino acids long. V was shortened by 0 bases and J by 3 bases, with 8 bases between the two germline ends. CDR1 and CDR2 (germline): SGHDN, FVKESK. In nucleotides, the CDR3 is TGTGCCAGCAGCCAAGACCGGAGCTACTATGGCTACACCTTC. Protein sequence: CASSQDRSYYGYTF.

This chain connects TRBV5-1 to TRBJ1-1; possible D gene TRBD1, 5 bases. V was pared by 4 bases and J by 1 base, with 14 bases between. CDR1 SGHRS and CDR2 YFSETQ come from the germline V gene. The length of the CDR3 is 15 residues. CDR3 nucleotides: TGCGCCAGCAGCGAGGTGCAGGGCACGAACACTGAAGCTTTCTTT. It specifies CASSEVQGTNTEAFF.

The table lists this clone with a few counts. As DNA, the CDR3 is TGTGCCAGCAGCTTATCGGGCAGGGAAACTGAAGCTTTCTTT. Encoded protein: CASSLSGRETEAFF. The chain uses TRBV7-9 and TRBJ1-1, with D possibly matching TRBD1 (5 bases). This CDR3 has 14 residues. CDR1 is SEHNR, CDR2 FQNEAQ, per germline (reference sequence). The V and J ends lost 2 bases and 5 bases respectively, with 12 bases between them.

The table lists this clone with a few counts. This chain uses TRBV12-5 with TRBJ2-7; D unresolved. The CDR3 is 13 residues long. The germline V gene has CDR1 LGHNT and CDR2 FRNRAP. V gave up 3 bases and J gave up 7 bases, with 13 bases separating them. The CDR3 region has the DNA TGTGCTAGTGGTTTTAGCAGCATCGGGGAGCAGTACTTC. Residues: CASGFSSIGEQYF.

The rearrangement uses TRBV10-2 and TRBJ1-1; D possibly corresponds to TRBD1 (6 bases). This CDR3 contains 15 residues. The germline V gene has CDR1 WSHSY and CDR2 SAAADI. V gave up 2 bases and J gave up 1 base, with 11 bases separating them. CDR3 protein: CASSEPQGRNTEAFF. CDR3 DNA sequence: TGCGCCAGCAGTGAGCCTCAGGGGCGGAACACTGAAGCTTTCTTT.

The V gene is TRBV18, the J gene TRBJ2-3, with 9 bases fitting TRBD2. Looked up from germline, CDR1 is KGHSH and CDR2 is LQKENI. V shed 8 bases, J shed 0 bases, and the junction held 6 bases outside the gene matches. The CDR3 is 15 amino acids. In DNA, the CDR3 is TGTGCCAGCCGAGCAGCGGGGGGAAGCACAGATACGCAGTATTTT. Protein sequence: CASRAAGGSTDTQYF.

The V gene is TRBV2, the J gene TRBJ2-6; D possibly corresponds to TRBD1 (5 bases). V was clipped by 11 bases and J by 0 bases, with 11 bases between them. Looked up from germline, CDR1 is SNHLY and CDR2 is FYNNEI. The CDR3 contains 14 residues. CDR3 residues: CAWTTGSGANVLTF. DNA for the CDR3: TGTGCCTGGACCACAGGCTCTGGGGCCAACGTCCTGACTTTC. The full variable domain, its missing parts supplied by reference TRBV2 and TRBJ2-6, is EPEVTQTPSHQVTQMGQEVILRCVPISNHLYFYWYRQILGQKVEFLVSFYNNEISEKSEIFDDQFSVERPDGSNFTLKIRSTKLEDSAMYFCAWTTGSGANVLTFGAGSRLTVL.

The chain recombines TRBV28 with TRBJ2-6; no firm D call. CDR1 is MDHEN, CDR2 SYDVKM, per germline. V lost 7 bases to trimming and J lost 1 base, with 11 bases between them. The CDR3 contains 15 residues. In DNA, the CDR3 is TGTGCCAGCACCCCTTTCCGGTCTGGGGCCAACGTCCTGACTTTC. It translates to CASTPFRSGANVLTF.

The rearrangement uses TRBV4-3 and TRBJ1-6; D may be TRBD1 (5 bases). The CDR3 length is 14 residues. CDR1 is LGHNA, CDR2 YSLEER, per germline. The V and J ends lost 0 bases and 10 bases respectively, with 10 bases between them. In DNA, the CDR3 is TGCGCCAGCAGCCAAGATTCCAAGGGGTCACCCCTCCACTTT. Amino acid sequence: CASSQDSKGSPLHF.

In its sample, this clone was seen a few times. V and J are TRBV6-5 and TRBJ1-2; D perhaps matches TRBD1 (6 bases). V shed 6 bases and J shed 5 bases, with 16 bases lying between them. This CDR3 comprises 14 residues. Germline loops: CDR1 MNHEY, CDR2 SVGAGI. Written as DNA, the CDR3 is TGTGCCAGCAGACATCCGGGACACCTGTATGGCTACACCTTC. Residues: CASRHPGHLYGYTF.

V and J are TRBV5-1 and TRBJ1-2; the D gene is possibly TRBD1 (6 bases). Germline CDR1 reads SGHRS; CDR2 reads YFSETQ. With 1 base removed from V and 2 bases from J, the gap between germline ends came to 9 bases. This CDR3 region has 14 residues. CDR3: CASSLRQGNYGYTF. The CDR3 DNA follows: TGCGCCAGCAGCTTGCGTCAGGGGAACTATGGCTACACCTTC.

This clone was counted only a few times. J is TRBJ1-5 and V is TRBV19, with TRBD1 matching over 7 bases. The CDR3 is 15 amino acids. J lost 3 bases, V lost 7 bases, and 9 bases had no gene match. Germline lookup yields CDR1 LNHDA and CDR2 SQIVND (reference sequence). The CDR3 nucleotides read TGTGCCAGTAAGACGACGGGACAGTTCAATCAGCCCCAGCATTTT. Protein sequence: CASKTTGQFNQPQHF.